This entry lists 18 T cell receptor beta chains sequenced from one sample in a study of identical twins. TCRdb re-analysed the 5' RACE reads in MiXCR, keeping a single row per CDR3 protein. Of 650,000 to 800,000 distinct CDR3 sequences listed, around 8.3% are singletons. A further study also used this sample, focusing on yellow fever vaccine responses in identical twins.

The sample taken for sequencing was PBMCs. Every receptor here comes from a woman aged 18 to 35 in good health.

At least ten counts were recorded for this clonotype. The V and J genes are TRBV7-3 and TRBJ2-2; D remains ambiguous. Germline CDR1 SGHTA, CDR2 FQGTGA. Trimming stripped 1 base from V and 0 bases from J, with 12 bases between. CDR3 length: 17 amino acids. The CDR3 DNA follows: TGTGCCAGCAGCTTAAGTTTGGGTGCTGCGAACACCGGGGAGCTGTTTTTT. Its translation is CASSLSLGAANTGELFF.

This clonotype appeared many times. The rearrangement uses TRBV12-3 or TRBV12-4 and TRBJ1-4, with D perhaps matching TRBD1 (5 bases). The V end was cut by 2 bases, the J end by 5 bases, with 18 bases between. CDR3 length: 17 residues. CDR3 loop: CASSLRVLDRGNEKLFF. The CDR3 DNA follows: TGTGCCAGCAGTTTACGGGTTCTTGATAGGGGAAATGAAAAACTGTTTTTT.

The table lists this clonotype with a few counts. The V and J genes are TRBV6-1 and TRBJ2-2; D is possibly TRBD2 (6 bases). The CDR3 is 15 amino acids. Germline CDR1 reads MNHNS; CDR2 reads SASEGT. V gave up 6 bases and J gave up 1 base, with 12 bases separating them. CDR3 residues: CASRAGQMNTGELFF. DNA for the CDR3: TGTGCCAGCAGGGCGGGGCAGATGAACACCGGGGAGCTGTTTTTT.

This clonotype was observed many times. This sequence joins TRBV7-9 and TRBJ2-3; a possible D gene is TRBD2 (5 bases). V dropped 5 bases and J dropped 5 bases, with 11 bases sitting between them. The germline V gene has CDR1 SEHNR and CDR2 FQNEAQ (reference sequence). The CDR3 has 13 amino acids. The CDR3 reads CASSPIGRDTQYF. The DNA for the CDR3 is TGTGCCAGCAGCCCAATTGGGAGAGATACGCAGTATTTT. Full variable domain (remainder filled in from reference TRBV7-9 and TRBJ2-3): DTGVSQNPRHKITKRGQNVTFRCDPISEHNRLYWYRQTLGQGPEFLTYFQNEAQLEKSRLLSDRFSAERPKGSFSTLEIQRTEQGDSAMYLCASSPIGRDTQYFGPGTRLTVL.

The chain recombines TRBV5-6 with TRBJ1-2, with D perhaps TRBD1 (6 bases). The CDR3 has 17 residues. Trimming cost V 9 bases and J 0 bases, with 24 bases left between them. The V gene's germline CDR1 is SGHDT and CDR2 YYEEEE. The CDR3 DNA follows: TGTGCCATCGGCCCCGGGGGGCGTGAGCAGCCTAACTATGGCTACACCTTC. It yields the protein CAIGPGGREQPNYGYTF. Complete variable domain (other parts from reference TRBV5-6 and TRBJ1-2): DAGVTQSPTHLIKTRGQQVTLRCSPKSGHDTVSWYQQALGQGPQFIFQYYEEEERQRGNFPDRFSGHQFPNYSSELNVNALLLGDSALYLCAIGPGGREQPNYGYTFGSGTRLTVV.

This clonotype has a count of ten or more. The chain carries TRBV5-1 and TRBJ2-5, with 9 bases that match TRBD1. The trim removed 4 bases at V and 3 bases at J, leaving 10 bases unmatched. Germline-derived CDR1 and CDR2 are SGHRS and YFSETQ. The CDR3 consists of 16 residues. The CDR3 sequence is CASSPNLGQGKETQYF. The CDR3 DNA reads TGCGCCAGCAGCCCTAACCTAGGACAGGGGAAAGAGACCCAGTACTTC.

This clonotype came up many times. The chain is built from TRBV24-1 and TRBJ2-2, with TRBD2 as a possible D gene (5 bases). The V and J ends lost 7 bases and 3 bases respectively, with 17 bases between them. The CDR3 extends over 16 amino acids. Germline loops: CDR1 KGHDR, CDR2 SFDVKD. Here the CDR3 reads CATRDRGISDTGELFF. CDR3 DNA sequence: TGTGCCACCAGAGATCGGGGTATCTCGGACACCGGGGAGCTGTTTTTT.

This clonotype was recorded a few times. The chain combines TRBV27 with TRBJ2-7; D might be TRBD1 (6 bases). CDR3 length: 14 residues. Germline V gene sequence: CDR1 MNHEY, CDR2 SMNVEV (reference sequence). Trimming removed 6 bases from V and 2 bases from J, with 14 bases in between. This CDR3 reads CASSPVTGPYEQYF. The CDR3 DNA sequence: TGTGCCAGCAGCCCGGTCACAGGGCCCTACGAGCAGTACTTC.

The chain combines TRBV7-9 with TRBJ2-5, with D possibly matching TRBD1 (5 bases). V was pared by 7 bases and J by 5 bases, with 11 bases between. Germline V lookup: CDR1 SEHNR, CDR2 FQNEAQ (reference sequence). The CDR3 covers 12 residues. In DNA form, the CDR3 reads TGTGCCAGCACCATTAACAGGGAGACCCAGTACTTC. Residues: CASTINRETQYF.

J is TRBJ2-4 and V is TRBV2; D is perhaps TRBD1 (6 bases). CDR1 is SNHLY, CDR2 FYNNEI, per germline. The V end was cut by 5 bases, the J end by 0 bases, with 8 bases between. CDR3 length: 14 residues. The DNA for the CDR3 is TGTGCCAGCAGTACAGGGACAGCCAAAAACATTCAGTACTTC. It is translated as CASSTGTAKNIQYF.

This chain joins TRBV11-2 and TRBJ1-1; D gene ambiguous. Germline values: CDR1 SGHAT, CDR2 FQNNGV. V lost 3 bases, J lost 7 bases, and 6 bases lay in between. This CDR3 contains 11 residues. The CDR3: CASSLLNEAFF. CDR3 in DNA: TGTGCCAGCAGCTTGTTGAATGAAGCTTTCTTT. Combining the CDR3 with reference TRBV11-2 and TRBJ1-1 gives the whole variable domain EAGVAQSPRYKIIEKRQSVAFWCNPISGHATLYWYQQILGQGPKLLIQFQNNGVVDDSQLPKDRFSAERLKGVDSTLKIQPAKLEDSAVYLCASSLLNEAFFGQGTRLTVV.

V and J are TRBV27 and TRBJ2-3, with D perhaps assigned TRBD1 or TRBD2 (6 bases each). This CDR3 is 17 amino acids long. The V end lost 7 bases, the J end lost 0 bases, and 20 bases lay between the germline ends. Germline V gene data show CDR1 as MNHEY and CDR2 as SMNVEV (reference sequence). Here the CDR3 reads CASKGGGSLTSTDTQYF. As DNA, the CDR3 is TGTGCCAGCAAGGGGGGCGGGTCCTTGACTAGCACAGATACGCAGTATTTT.

The sample holds a few counts of this clonotype. The chain recombines TRBV5-1 with TRBJ2-1, with 9 bases fitting TRBD1. Germline CDR1 and CDR2: SGHRS and YFSETQ. CDR3 length: 16 amino acids. V trimming: 4 bases; J trimming: 5 bases; junction bases outside the gene matches: 10. CDR3 DNA sequence: TGCGCCAGCAGCGGCGGGGGACAGGGTAAGAACAATGAGCAGTTCTTC. It encodes CASSGGGQGKNNEQFF.

This clonotype occurred many times. The chain uses TRBV7-9 and TRBJ2-7, with D possibly being TRBD1 (6 bases). The CDR3 spans 13 residues. Germline V lookup: CDR1 SEHNR, CDR2 FQNEAQ (reference sequence). V was pared by 5 bases and J by 5 bases, with 13 bases between. The CDR3: CASSPQGSDEQYF. CDR3 DNA: TGTGCCAGCAGCCCGCAGGGGTCGGACGAGCAGTACTTC.

This clonotype was picked up a small number of times. The rearrangement uses TRBV7-2 and TRBJ2-3; possibly TRBD2 for D (6 bases). Germline CDR1 and CDR2: SGHTA and FQGNSA. The CDR3 sequence is 14 residues long. Trimming pared 6 bases from V and 4 bases from J, leaving 14 bases between. The CDR3 DNA reads TGTGCCAGCAGGCGGGGATATCAGTCAGATACGCAGTATTTT. Amino acid sequence: CASRRGYQSDTQYF. The full variable domain, completed using reference TRBV7-2 and TRBJ2-3, is GAGVSQSPSNKVTEKGKDVELRCDPISGHTALYWYRQSLGQGLEFLIYFQGNSAPDKSGLPSDRFSAERTGGSVSTLTIQRTQQEDSAVYLCASRRGYQSDTQYFGPGTRLTVL.

The gene calls are TRBV6-1 and TRBJ1-2; D gene uncertain. CDR3 length equals 17 residues. V lost 7 bases and J lost 0, with 21 bases in between. Germline V gene data show CDR1 as MNHNS and CDR2 as SASEGT. The CDR3 DNA follows: TGTGCCAGCACCATCGAGCCAACGGGGAAAGCTAACTATGGCTACACCTTC. It codes for CASTIEPTGKANYGYTF.

The chain carries TRBV20-1 and TRBJ2-7; TRBD2 agrees at 10 bases. This CDR3 contains 14 residues. With 3 bases clipped from V and 2 bases from J, the junction kept 4 bases outside the gene matches. Germline V gene data show CDR1 as DFQATT and CDR2 as SNEGSKA (reference sequence). The CDR3, as DNA: TGCAGTGCTAGGAATAGCGGGGGGACCTACGAGCAGTACTTC. Translating gives CSARNSGGTYEQYF.

This clonotype was detected ten times or more. The V call is TRBV29-1, the J call TRBJ1-2; D is unclear. The CDR3 sequence is 14 residues long. The germline CDR1 and CDR2 sequences are SQVTM and ANQGSEA. V lost 3 bases, J lost 3 bases, and 14 bases lay in between. The CDR3 sequence is CSVDSSGSYYGYTF. DNA for the CDR3: TGCAGCGTTGATTCCTCCGGGTCCTACTATGGCTACACCTTC.